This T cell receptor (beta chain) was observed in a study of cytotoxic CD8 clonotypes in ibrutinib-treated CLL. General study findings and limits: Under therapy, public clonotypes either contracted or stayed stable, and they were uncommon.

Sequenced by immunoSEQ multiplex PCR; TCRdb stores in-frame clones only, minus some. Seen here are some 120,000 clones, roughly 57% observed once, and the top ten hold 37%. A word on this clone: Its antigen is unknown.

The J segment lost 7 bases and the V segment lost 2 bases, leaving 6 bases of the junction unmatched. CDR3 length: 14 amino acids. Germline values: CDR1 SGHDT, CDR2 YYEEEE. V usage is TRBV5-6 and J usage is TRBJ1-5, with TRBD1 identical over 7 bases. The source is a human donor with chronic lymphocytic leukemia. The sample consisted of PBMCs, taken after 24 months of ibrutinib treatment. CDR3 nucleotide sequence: TGTGCCAGCAGCTTCGGGACAGTCCCACAGCCCCAGCATTTT. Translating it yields CASSFGTVPQPQHF.